A selection of T cell receptor beta chains follows, all from one sample in a study of T-cell memory formation after mild COVID-19. TCRdb passed the 5' RACE reads through MiXCR, listing each CDR3 protein once. Of a few hundred thousand distinct CDR3 sequences in the sample, 20% to 25% were seen once. The sequenced sample was PBMCs or a T cell subset sorted from them (not recorded which). These receptors all stem from a man younger than 30 who had mild COVID-19 (a few samples of this study predate the infection). Cell type and time point are not known. The CDR3 runs from the conserved cysteine through the conserved F or W. The order of the fields is clone size, D gene, V gene, J gene, CDR3 protein, CDR3 DNA. D genes are given only for firm matches. Where a row states a size, it is once, few, many or the class of an expanded clone; other rows omit it.

NA	NA	TRBV29-1	TRBJ2-1	CSVDDGDNEKFF	TGCAGCGTTGATGACGGAGACAATGAGAAGTTCTTC
NA	TRBD1	TRBV18	TRBJ2-3	CASSRGTGGADTQYF	TGTGCCAGCTCACGAGGGACAGGGGGCGCAGATACGCAGTATTTT
many	NA	TRBV6-5	TRBJ2-1	CASSYPGHNEQFF	TGTGCCAGCAGTTACCCAGGACACAATGAGCAGTTCTTC
NA	NA	TRBV12-3/TRBV12-4	TRBJ1-5	CASSLQINQPQHF	TGTGCCAGCAGTTTACAGATAAATCAGCCCCAGCATTTT
NA	TRBD1	TRBV27	TRBJ2-2	CASRDRTGYDPGELFF	TGTGCCAGCAGAGATCGGACAGGGTACGATCCCGGGGAGCTGTTTTTT
NA	TRBD1	TRBV4-1	TRBJ1-5	CASSQGQGVRNQPQHF	TGCGCCAGCAGCCAGGGACAGGGGGTACGTAATCAGCCCCAGCATTTT
NA	TRBD2	TRBV4-2	TRBJ2-5	CASSKTLLAGGIETQYF	TGTGCCAGCAGCAAGACCCTCCTAGCGGGGGGGATAGAGACCCAGTACTTC
NA	NA	TRBV10-2	TRBJ2-7	CASRDREQYF	TGCGCCAGCCGGGACCGCGAGCAGTACTTC
NA	TRBD2	TRBV7-3	TRBJ2-3	CASSSIGTSSTDTQYF	TGTGCCAGCAGCTCTATAGGGACTAGCAGCACAGATACGCAGTATTTT
NA	NA	TRBV5-1	TRBJ1-2	CASSGGIYGYTF	TGCGCCAGCAGCGGGGGAATCTATGGCTACACCTTC
NA	TRBD1	TRBV18	TRBJ2-3	CASSPTGAEDTQYF	TGTGCCAGCTCACCCACAGGGGCGGAAGATACGCAGTATTTT
few	NA	TRBV10-3	TRBJ2-3	CVKLNTDTQYF	TGTGTCAAGTTGAACACAGATACGCAGTATTTT
few	NA	TRBV7-9	TRBJ1-1	CASSLGRGRDTEAFF	TGTGCCAGCAGCTTAGGAAGGGGCCGTGACACTGAAGCTTTCTTT
few	NA	TRBV9	TRBJ2-1	CASSEGSRSYNEQFF	TGTGCCAGCAGCGAAGGATCCCGCTCCTACAATGAGCAGTTCTTC
few	NA	TRBV11-2	TRBJ2-3	CASSLLLRPDTQYF	TGTGCCAGCAGCTTACTCCTAAGGCCAGATACGCAGTATTTT